This TCR beta chain was sequenced for a study of T-cell memory formation after mild COVID-19. The overall study: TCR clustering was largely donor specific.

The CDR3 extends over 14 amino acids. The V segment lost 6 bases and the J segment 2 bases; nucleotides outside the gene matches: 5. From germline, CDR1 is MNHEY and CDR2 SMNVEV (reference sequence). Findings and caveats of the study: Detection of some responders pre-infection suggested pre-existing cross-reactive memory T cells participated. Later expanders leaned CD4+, whereas day 15 to 85 contracting clones were balanced CD4/CD8. Of the contracting clones, CD4+ ones lay mainly in CM and EM, and CD8+ ones in EMRA.

A single record per CDR3 protein comes from TCRdb applying MiXCR to the 5' RACE reads. The table has 450,000 to 650,000 distinct CDR3 sequences, 18% seen once. This clonotype has a handful of counts. Antigen: not known. The rearrangement links TRBV27 to TRBJ2-3, with 7 positions matching TRBD2. The sequence was collected from an adult woman who had mild COVID-19 (a few samples of this study predate the infection). Cell type and time point are not known. Sequenced material: PBMCs or a T cell subset sorted from them (not recorded which). This chain's CDR3 is CASRTSKITDTQYF. CDR3 coding DNA: TGTGCCAGCAGGACTAGCAAGATCACAGATACGCAGTATTTT.